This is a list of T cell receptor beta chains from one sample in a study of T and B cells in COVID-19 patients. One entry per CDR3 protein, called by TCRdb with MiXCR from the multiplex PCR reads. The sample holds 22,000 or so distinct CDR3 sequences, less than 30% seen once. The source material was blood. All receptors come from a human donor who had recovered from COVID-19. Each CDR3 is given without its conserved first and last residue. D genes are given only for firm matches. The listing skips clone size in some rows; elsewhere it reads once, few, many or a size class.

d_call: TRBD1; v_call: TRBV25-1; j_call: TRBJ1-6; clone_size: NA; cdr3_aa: ASSIPGQNNSPLH
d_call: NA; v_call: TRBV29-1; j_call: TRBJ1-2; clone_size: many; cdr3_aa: SVEGGDNYGYT
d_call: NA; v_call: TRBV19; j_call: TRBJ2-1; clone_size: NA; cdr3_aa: ASSIDTGAIRGIYNEQF
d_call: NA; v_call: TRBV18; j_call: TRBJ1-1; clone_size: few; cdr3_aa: ASNRGMNTEAF
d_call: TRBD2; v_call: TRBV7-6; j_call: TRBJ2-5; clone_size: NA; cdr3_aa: ASSSQRLLAGVETQY
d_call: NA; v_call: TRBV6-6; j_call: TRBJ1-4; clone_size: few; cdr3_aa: ASNTQGRDEKLF
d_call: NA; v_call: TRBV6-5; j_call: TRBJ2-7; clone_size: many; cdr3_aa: ASSYSGHGTETYEQY
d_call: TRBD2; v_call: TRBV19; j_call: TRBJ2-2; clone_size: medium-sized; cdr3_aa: ASKLAGGRWTGELF
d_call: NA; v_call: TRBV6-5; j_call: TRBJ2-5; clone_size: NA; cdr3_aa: ASSESGERGTGETQY
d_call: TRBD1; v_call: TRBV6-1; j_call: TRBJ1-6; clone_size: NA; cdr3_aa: ASSLGQGVSPLH
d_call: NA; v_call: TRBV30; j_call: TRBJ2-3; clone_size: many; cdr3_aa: AWKGADTQY
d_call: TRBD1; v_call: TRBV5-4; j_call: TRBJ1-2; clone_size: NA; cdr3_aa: ASSSGQGLLYGYT
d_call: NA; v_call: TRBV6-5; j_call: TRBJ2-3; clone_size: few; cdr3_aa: ASRLRGSLFTDTQY
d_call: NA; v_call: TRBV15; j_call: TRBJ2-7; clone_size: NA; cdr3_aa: ATSGRQERGEQY
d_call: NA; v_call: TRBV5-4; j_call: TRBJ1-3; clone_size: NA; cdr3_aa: ASSFEGRAGNTIY
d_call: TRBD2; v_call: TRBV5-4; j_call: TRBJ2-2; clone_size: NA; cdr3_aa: ASSLSGRAHTGELF
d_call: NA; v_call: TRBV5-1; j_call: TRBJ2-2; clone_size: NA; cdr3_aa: ASSTADRGGELF
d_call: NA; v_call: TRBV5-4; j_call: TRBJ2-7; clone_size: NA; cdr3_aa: ASSLVRGAGFEQY
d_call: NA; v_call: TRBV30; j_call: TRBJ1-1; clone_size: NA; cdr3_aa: AWSYLRTANTEAF
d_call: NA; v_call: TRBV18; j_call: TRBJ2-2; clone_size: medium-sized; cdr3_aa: ASSPGLNTGELF
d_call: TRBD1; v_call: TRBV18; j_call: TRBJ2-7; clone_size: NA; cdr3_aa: ASSPPGTGTYEQY
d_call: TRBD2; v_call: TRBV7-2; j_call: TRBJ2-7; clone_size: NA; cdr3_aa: ASSPGTSGRSYEQY
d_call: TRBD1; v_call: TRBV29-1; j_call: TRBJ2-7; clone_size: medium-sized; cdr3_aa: SAGGGQGNEQY
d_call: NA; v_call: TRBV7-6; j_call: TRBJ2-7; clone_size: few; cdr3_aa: ASSEQGPEQY
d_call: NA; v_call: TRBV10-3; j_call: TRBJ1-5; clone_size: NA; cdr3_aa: ASSYVPGNGNQPQH
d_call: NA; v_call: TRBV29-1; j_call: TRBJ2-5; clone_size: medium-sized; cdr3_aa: SGEGPQETQY
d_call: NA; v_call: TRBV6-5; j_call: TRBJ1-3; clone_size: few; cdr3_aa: ASSYMGGTGNTIY
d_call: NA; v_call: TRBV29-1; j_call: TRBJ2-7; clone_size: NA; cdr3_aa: SVAPGGGYEQY
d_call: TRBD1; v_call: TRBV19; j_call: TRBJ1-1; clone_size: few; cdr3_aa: ASSIPGQGKMNTEAF
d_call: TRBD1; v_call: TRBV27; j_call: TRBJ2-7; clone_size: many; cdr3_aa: ASSTGQGEYEQY
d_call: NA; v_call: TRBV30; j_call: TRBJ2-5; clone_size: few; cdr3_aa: AYGSGLQETQY
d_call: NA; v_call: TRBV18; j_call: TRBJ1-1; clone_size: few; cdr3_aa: ASSPSVGLDTEAF
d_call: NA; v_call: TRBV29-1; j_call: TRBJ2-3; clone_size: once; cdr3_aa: SVEGQGGDTQY
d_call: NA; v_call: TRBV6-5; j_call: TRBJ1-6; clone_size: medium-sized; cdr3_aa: ASSERQYNSPLH
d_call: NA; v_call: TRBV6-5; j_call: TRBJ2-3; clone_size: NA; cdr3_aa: ASSYSLRDTTDTQY
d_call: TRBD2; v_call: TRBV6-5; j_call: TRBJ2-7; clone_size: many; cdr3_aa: ASSVRTSGGARNEQY
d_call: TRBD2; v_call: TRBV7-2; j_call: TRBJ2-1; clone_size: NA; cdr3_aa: ASSPKREGVEEQF
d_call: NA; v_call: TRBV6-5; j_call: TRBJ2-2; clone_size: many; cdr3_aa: ASSYEGRRTGELF
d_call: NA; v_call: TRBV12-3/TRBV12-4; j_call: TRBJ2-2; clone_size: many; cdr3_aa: ASSLGQVNTGELF
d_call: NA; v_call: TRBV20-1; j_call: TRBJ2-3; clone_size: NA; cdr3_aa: SARLSLDTQY
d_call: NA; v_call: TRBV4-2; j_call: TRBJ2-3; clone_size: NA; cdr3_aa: ASSQDPGGSSTDTQY
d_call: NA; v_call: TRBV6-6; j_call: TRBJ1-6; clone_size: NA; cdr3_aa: ASSSSGSGNSPLH
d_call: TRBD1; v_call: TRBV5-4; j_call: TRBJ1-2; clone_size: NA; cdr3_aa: ASSYLTGGGYGYT
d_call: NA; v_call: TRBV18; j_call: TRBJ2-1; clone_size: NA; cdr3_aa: ASSPRWGAYNEQI
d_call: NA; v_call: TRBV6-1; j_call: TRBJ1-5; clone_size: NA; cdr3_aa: ASSEGGSNQPQH
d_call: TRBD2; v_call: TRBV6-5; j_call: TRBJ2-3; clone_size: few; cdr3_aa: ASSYPGVGLAGVGLSTDTQY
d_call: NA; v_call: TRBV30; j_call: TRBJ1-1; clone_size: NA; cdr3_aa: AWSVGVGTEAF
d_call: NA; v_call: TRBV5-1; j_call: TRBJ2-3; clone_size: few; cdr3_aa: ASSLRGGGQDTQY